This entry lists 11 T cell receptor beta chains sequenced from one sample in a study of shared clonotypes between healthy human individuals. The assay was immunoSEQ multiplex PCR, and TCRdb's table has in-frame clones only and misses some. The sample records 900,000 to 1,200,000 clones, around 82% being singletons. Sequencing used memory CD4+ T cells from PBMCs. Regarding subset: CD45RA-negative fraction. The source of these receptors is a man aged 18 to 30 in good health. Some clones in this sample may be carry-over from other donors' samples.

The chain carries TRBV7-2 and TRBJ1-5; 7 positions agree with TRBD1. The CDR3 runs to 16 residues. Germline V gene data show CDR1 as SGHTA and CDR2 as FQGNSA. The V segment lost 5 bases and the J segment 0 bases; nucleotides outside the gene matches: 7. CDR3 bases: TGTGCCAGCAGCCAAAGGGGGACAGATAGCAATCAGCCCCAGCATTTT. As protein: CASSQRGTDSNQPQHF. Full variable domain (missing parts from reference TRBV7-2 and TRBJ1-5): GAGVSQSPSNKVTEKGKDVELRCDPISGHTALYWYRQSLGQGLEFLIYFQGNSAPDKSGLPSDRFSAERTGGSVSTLTIQRTQQEDSAVYLCASSQRGTDSNQPQHFGDGTRLSIL.

The chain combines TRBV28 with TRBJ1-2; D is uncertain. V lost 2 bases and J 1 base, leaving 11 bases between the germline ends. Germline values: CDR1 MDHEN, CDR2 SYDVKM. This CDR3 region has 15 residues. The DNA for the CDR3 is TGTGCCAGCAGTTTAACTGCGGTTCTTAACTATGGCTACACCTTC. This translates into CASSLTAVLNYGYTF.

CDR3 coding DNA: TGTGCCAGCAATTCTCTGGGCAGGGGACCCTACGAGCAGTACTTC. As protein: CASNSLGRGPYEQYF. This rearrangement joins TRBV28 to TRBJ2-7; a possible D gene is TRBD1 (6 bases). Germline CDR1 reads MDHEN; CDR2 reads SYDVKM. CDR3 length: 15 residues. Trimming shortened V by 7 bases and J by 2 bases, and 18 bases separated the two germline ends.

The chain combines TRBV21-1 with TRBJ1-1; the table's D gene call, TRBD1, was not cross checked with the DNA. TRBV21-1 represents a pseudogene. CDR3 length: 13 residues. The chain's CDR3 is CASSTAGDTEAFF. DNA of the CDR3: TGTGCCAGCAGCACTGCAGGGGACACTGAAGCTTTCTTT.

In this sample, this clone turned up once. The J gene is TRBJ2-7, the V gene TRBV11-3, with D possibly called TRBD1 or TRBD2 (5 bases each). The germline CDR1 and CDR2 sequences are SGHNT and YENEEA. V was trimmed by 4 bases and J by 2 bases, leaving 9 bases between them. This CDR3 contains 13 residues. The CDR3 is CASSSPGPYEQYF. In DNA form, the CDR3 reads TGTGCCAGCAGCTCACCGGGACCCTACGAGCAGTACTTC. The variable domain in full, with the rest retrieved from reference TRBV11-3 and TRBJ2-7, is EAGVVQSPRYKIIEKKQPVAFWCNPISGHNTLYWYLQNLGQGPELLIRYENEEAVDDSQLPKDRFSAERLKGVDSTLKIQPAELGDSAVYLCASSSPGPYEQYFGPGTRLTVT.

Details on this clone: A read error may account for a junction end that differs from germline. This chain uses TRBV5-4 with TRBJ1-2; D uncertain. Germline values: CDR1 SGHNT, CDR2 YYREEE (reference sequence). The CDR3 runs 15 residues. Here the CDR3 DNA reads TGTGCCGGCAGCTTAGAAGACCGCCCTTTCTATGGCTACACCTTC. Translation gives CAGSLEDRPFYGYTF.

This clone has just a few counts. CDR3 sequence: CASSDQVGGSRNTIYF. The CDR3 DNA is TGTGCCAGCAGTGATCAGGTGGGGGGATCCAGAAACACCATATATTTT. The genes are TRBV25-1 and TRBJ1-3; a possible D gene is TRBD1 (5 bases). This CDR3 has 16 amino acids. CDR1 and CDR2 from the germline V gene are MGHDK and SYGVNS. V was trimmed by 3 bases and J by 5 bases, leaving 17 bases between them.

V is TRBV19 and J is TRBJ2-1; D not certain. Germline CDR1 reads LNHDA; CDR2 reads SQIVND (reference sequence). This CDR3 is 14 amino acids long. Trimming took off 3 bases at V and 3 bases at J, with 9 bases between the two ends. CDR3 DNA sequence: TGTGCCAGTAGTATGGCGCTGGTCTACAATGAGCAGTTCTTC. Translating it yields CASSMALVYNEQFF. Full variable domain (outside the CDR3, taken from reference TRBV19 and TRBJ2-1): DGGITQSPKYLFRKEGQNVTLSCEQNLNHDAMYWYRQDPGQGLRLIYYSQIVNDFQKGDIAEGYSVSREKKESFPLTVTSAQKNPTAFYLCASSMALVYNEQFFGPGTRLTVL.

In this sample, this clone turned up a few times. The V gene is TRBV10-3, the J gene TRBJ1-2; the D gene is possibly TRBD1 (5 bases). The CDR3 covers 17 residues. Between the trimmed V and J ends, which lost 6 bases and 10 bases, there was a span of 30 bases. The germline gives CDR1 ENHRY, CDR2 SYGVKD. CDR3 amino acids: CAISELQSTGTDASYTF. DNA for the CDR3: TGTGCCATCAGCGAACTCCAGAGCACCGGGACTGACGCTTCCTACACCTTC.

The chain combines TRBV9 with TRBJ1-1; a possible D gene is TRBD1 (5 bases). The germline CDR1 and CDR2 sequences are SGDLS and YYNGEE. Trimming left V 2 bases short and J 3 bases short, with 29 bases between. This CDR3 region has 20 residues. The CDR3 DNA reads TGTGCCAGCAGCGTCCTACTCGGTCTCGGGACGCACCCAGCGGACACTGAAGCTTTCTTT. This encodes CASSVLLGLGTHPADTEAFF.

As regards this clone: Just one base apart from a much larger clone, this may be a read error. This chain connects TRBV7-9 to TRBJ2-7; the match to TRBD1 covers 7 bases. The CDR3 is 13 residues long. Germline lookup yields CDR1 SEHNR and CDR2 FQNEAQ (reference sequence). J was trimmed by 2 bases and V by 3 bases; bases with no gene match: 1. CDR3 amino acids: CASSFGQAYEQYF. In DNA, the CDR3 is TGTGCCAGCAGCTTTGGACAGGCCTACGAGCAGTACTTC.